Listed here are 14 T cell receptor beta chains from one sample, sequenced in a study of blood T cell repertoires in COVID-19. The repertoire was sequenced with immunoSEQ multiplex PCR; TCRdb's copy has only in-frame clones and lacks some. The sample yields around 260,000 clones, around four fifths seen once. Sample: peripheral blood. The source is a man in his fifties or sixties with acute or convalescent COVID-19.

Of note for this clone: This CDR3 is also generated by other DNA sequences in the sample. The chain couples TRBV18 to TRBJ2-3; D uncertain. Trimming left V 0 bases short and J 2 bases short, with 9 bases between. Germline CDR1 is KGHSH and CDR2 is LQKENI. There are 15 residues in the CDR3. As DNA, the CDR3 is TGTGCCAGCTCACCACCTGCCAGGTCCACAGATACGCAGTATTTT. Its protein product is CASSPPARSTDTQYF.

This clone has just one count. The V and J genes are TRBV10-3 and TRBJ2-1; tentative D call: TRBD1 (6 bases). The CDR3 runs 13 residues. V lost 6 bases to trimming and J lost 6 bases, with 12 bases between them. CDR1 is ENHRY, CDR2 SYGVKD, per germline. Here the CDR3 DNA reads TGTGCCATCAGGATACAGGGCGTCAATGAGCAGTTCTTC. Its protein is CAIRIQGVNEQFF.

The table lists this clone with a few counts. The CDR3 region is CASSVGQGGRHEQYF. The CDR3 DNA follows: TGTGCCAGCAGCGTAGGACAGGGGGGAAGGCACGAGCAGTACTTC. The chain has TRBV9 and TRBJ2-7; 9 bases agree with TRBD1. V was clipped by 0 bases and J by 5 bases; unmatched bases: 6. CDR3 length equals 15 residues. Germline V gene data show CDR1 as SGDLS and CDR2 as YYNGEE.

This clone was recorded a few times. The CDR3 nucleotides read TGTGCCAGCAGCCCCGAGACGGGGAACTATGGCTACACCTTC. Protein sequence: CASSPETGNYGYTF. This chain connects TRBV3-1 (or the pseudogene TRBV3-2) to TRBJ1-2, with D unresolved. The V and J ends lost 4 bases and 2 bases respectively, with 11 bases between them. The CDR3 length is 14 residues. CDR1 LGHDT and CDR2 YNNKEL come from the germline V gene (reference sequence).

The chain links TRBV4-2 to TRBJ2-3; 11 bases fit TRBD2. The CDR3 totals 14 residues. The J segment lost 5 bases and the V segment lost 3 bases, leaving 1 base of the junction unmatched. Germline V gene sequence: CDR1 LGHNA, CDR2 YNFKEQ. The chain's CDR3 is CASSQGLAEDTQYF. DNA for the CDR3: TGTGCCAGCAGCCAGGGACTAGCGGAAGATACGCAGTATTTT.

The V gene is TRBV4-3, the J gene TRBJ2-2; TRBD2 matches at 8 bases. In germline, CDR1 is LGHNA, CDR2 YSLEER. The CDR3 loop spans 18 amino acids. The trim removed 2 bases at V and 4 bases at J, leaving 12 bases unmatched. The DNA of the CDR3 is TGCGCCAGCAGCCAACAACGGGGGGGAGGGACCCTCACCGGGGAGCTGTTTTTT. Protein: CASSQQRGGGTLTGELFF.

The J gene is TRBJ1-1, the V gene TRBV19; no firm D call. CDR3 length: 15 amino acids. Germline V gives CDR1 LNHDA, CDR2 SQIVND (reference sequence). Trimming cost V 2 bases and J 1 base, with 11 bases left between them. The CDR3 reads CASSIMMSGNTEAFF. In DNA form, the CDR3 reads TGTGCCAGTAGTATAATGATGTCGGGGAACACTGAAGCTTTCTTT.

This chain links TRBV6-6 with TRBJ2-7; tentative D call: TRBD2 (6 bases). CDR1 is MNHNY and CDR2 is SVGAGI in the germline V gene (reference sequence). CDR3 size: 15 residues. Trimming shortened V by 7 bases and J by 1 base, and 17 bases separated the two germline ends. The CDR3 region is CASTTAGFPSYEQYF. The CDR3 DNA reads TGTGCCAGCACAACCGCGGGATTTCCTTCCTACGAGCAGTACTTC.

The chain uses TRBV27 and TRBJ2-1; 7 nucleotides match TRBD1. V lost 6 bases, J lost 9 bases, and 8 bases stayed unmatched. Germline lookup yields CDR1 MNHEY and CDR2 SMNVEV (reference sequence). The CDR3 has 13 amino acids. The CDR3 spells CASSLTGVAEQFF. The CDR3 DNA reads TGTGCCAGCAGCTTAACAGGGGTGGCTGAGCAGTTCTTC.

The V and J genes are TRBV12-2 and TRBJ2-5; no check of the table's D call, TRBD2, against the DNA was made. TRBV12-2 is deemed a pseudogene. There are 16 residues in the CDR3. The CDR3 sequence is CASRLANRESKETQYF. CDR3 DNA: TGTGCAAGTCGCTTAGCGAACCGGGAGAGCAAAGAGACCCAGTACTTC.

V gene TRBV18 combines with J gene TRBJ2-2, with D perhaps TRBD2 (5 bases). Germline V gene data show CDR1 as KGHSH and CDR2 as LQKENI. This CDR3 has 14 residues. The V and J ends lost 6 bases and 3 bases respectively, with 11 bases between them. The CDR3 spells CASSQKRDTGELFF. DNA for the CDR3: TGTGCCAGCTCCCAGAAGAGGGACACCGGGGAGCTGTTTTTT. Together with reference TRBV18 and TRBJ2-2, the CDR3 gives the full variable domain: NAGVMQNPRHLVRRRGQEARLRCSPMKGHSHVYWYRQLPEEGLKFMVYLQKENIIDESGMPKERFSAEFPKEGPSILRIQQVVRGDSAAYFCASSQKRDTGELFFGEGSRLTVL.

In this sample, this clone turned up a few times. This sequence joins TRBV7-9 and TRBJ2-5, with D maybe TRBD2 (6 bases). The CDR3 is 14 amino acids. The germline V gene has CDR1 SEHNR and CDR2 FQNEAQ (reference sequence). V gave up 1 base and J gave up 3 bases, with 9 bases separating them. The CDR3 region has the DNA TGTGCCAGCAGCTTAGTAGGAGGGGAAGAGACCCAGTACTTC. Protein: CASSLVGGEETQYF.

This rearrangement joins TRBV5-1 to TRBJ2-3, with 10 bases aligning to TRBD2. The CDR3 loop spans 18 amino acids. The V gene end was trimmed by 1 base and the J gene end by 0 bases; junction bases not matched to a gene: 8. Germline V gives CDR1 SGHRS, CDR2 YFSETQ. The CDR3 reads CASSLQASGSLSTDTQYF. CDR3 coding DNA: TGCGCCAGCAGCTTGCAAGCTAGCGGGAGCCTTAGCACAGATACGCAGTATTTT.

This rearrangement joins TRBV15 to TRBJ2-7; TRBD1 matches 9 bases. With 8 bases clipped from V and 5 bases from J, the junction kept 13 bases outside the gene matches. The CDR3 spans 15 residues. The germline gives CDR1 LNHNV, CDR2 YYDKDF (reference sequence). The CDR3 region is CATSDSGTGSHEQYF. In nucleotides, the CDR3 is TGTGCCACCTCGGACTCCGGGACAGGGTCCCACGAGCAGTACTTC.